This passage covers 20 T cell receptor beta chains from one sample sequenced in a study of cytomegalovirus exposure and HLA in healthy donors. The study ran its PCR with 60 Vbeta and 13 Jbeta primers. Generated by immunoSEQ multiplex PCR, the TCRdb table keeps only in-frame clones and is missing some. The sample has 100,000 to 150,000 clones, around three quarters seen once. The sample comprised PBMCs. The receptors derive from a woman aged 35 to 49 in good health and CMV-seropositive.

The chain is built from TRBV9 and TRBJ2-3; tentative D call: TRBD2 (6 bases). CDR3 size: 17 residues. The germline V gene encodes CDR1 SGDLS and CDR2 YYNGEE. The germline V and J ends were trimmed by 2 bases and 4 bases, with 20 bases remaining between them. CDR3 protein: CASSVPHDGRNPDTQYF. The CDR3 DNA reads TGTGCCAGCAGCGTCCCGCATGATGGGAGGAACCCAGATACGCAGTATTTT.

The CDR3 nucleotides are TGCGCCAGCAGCTTGGGGGCAGCCACCTACGAGCAGTACTTC. Residues: CASSLGAATYEQYF. J is TRBJ2-7 and V is TRBV5-1; no clear D gene. CDR1 is SGHRS and CDR2 is YFSETQ in the germline V gene. CDR3 length equals 14 residues. V was shortened by 0 bases and J by 2 bases, with 9 bases between the two germline ends.

This rearrangement joins TRBV5-1 to TRBJ1-2; 7 bases match TRBD1. There are 18 residues in the CDR3. Germline assignment: CDR1 SGHRS and CDR2 YFSETQ. The J segment lost 6 bases and the V segment lost 4 bases, leaving 21 bases of the junction unmatched. DNA for the CDR3: TGCGCCAGCAGCGGCTCTAGGGACAGCACCTTACCCAGGGATGGCTACACCTTC. Translated: CASSGSRDSTLPRDGYTF. Complete variable domain (other parts from reference TRBV5-1 and TRBJ1-2): KAGVTQTPRYLIKTRGQQVTLSCSPISGHRSVSWYQQTPGQGLQFLFEYFSETQRNKGNFPGRFSGRQFSNSRSEMNVSTLELGDSALYLCASSGSRDSTLPRDGYTFGSGTRLTVV.

The chain joins TRBV5-1 to TRBJ2-1; 7 bases match TRBD1. V lost 0 bases, J lost 7 bases, and 7 bases stayed unmatched. The CDR3 contains 15 residues. Looked up from germline, CDR1 is SGHRS and CDR2 is YFSETQ. CDR3 bases: TGCGCCAGCAGCTTGGCGGACAGGACGAGGAATGAGCAGTTCTTC. Encoded protein: CASSLADRTRNEQFF.

CDR3 nucleotide sequence: TGTGCCAGCAGCTTAGGAAACAGAGACTACGAGCAGTACTTC. Protein: CASSLGNRDYEQYF. This chain connects TRBV7-8 to TRBJ2-7; no clear D. This CDR3 has 14 amino acids. The V and J ends lost 1 base and 3 bases respectively, with 10 bases between them. Per the germline V gene, CDR1 is SGHVS and CDR2 is FQNEAQ. The full variable domain, in which reference TRBV7-8 and TRBJ2-7 provide the parts outside the CDR3, is GAGVSQSPRYKVAKRGQDVALRCDPISGHVSLFWYQQALGQGPEFLTYFQNEAQLDKSGLPSDRFFAERPEGSVSTLKIQRTQQEDSAVYLCASSLGNRDYEQYFGPGTRLTVT.

This clone occurred once. The chain is built from TRBV9 and TRBJ2-7, with 8 positions matching TRBD1. The CDR3 extends over 16 amino acids. Germline-derived CDR1 and CDR2 are SGDLS and YYNGEE. With 0 bases clipped from V and 1 base from J, the junction kept 6 bases outside the gene matches. The DNA for the CDR3 is TGTGCCAGCAGCGTAGACCAGGGGGCCCGATCCTACGAGCAGTACTTC. Protein sequence: CASSVDQGARSYEQYF.

V and J are TRBV27 and TRBJ2-2; 7 nucleotides agree with TRBD1. The trim removed 5 bases at V and 5 bases at J, leaving 2 bases unmatched. The CDR3 consists of 13 residues. Germline V CDR1 and CDR2: MNHEY, SMNVEV (reference sequence). CDR3 sequence: CASSTGETGELFF. DNA of the CDR3: TGTGCCAGCAGTACAGGGGAAACCGGGGAGCTGTTTTTT.

V usage is TRBV9 and J usage is TRBJ1-5; no clear D. Looked up from germline, CDR1 is SGDLS and CDR2 is YYNGEE. Trimming shortened V by 4 bases and J by 5 bases, and 10 bases separated the two germline ends. The length of the CDR3 is 13 residues. CDR3 in DNA: TGTGCCAGCAGCCCCCTACGAGATCAGCCCCAGCATTTT. Translated, it gives CASSPLRDQPQHF.

V usage is TRBV4-2 and J usage is TRBJ1-3; D gene ambiguous. Germline CDR1 LGHNA, CDR2 YNFKEQ. Trimming left V 0 bases short and J 0 bases short, with 12 bases between. This CDR3 has 17 residues. CDR3 nucleotides: TGTGCCAGCAGCCAAGATCAGGCCCCACACTCTGGAAACACCATATATTTT. It encodes CASSQDQAPHSGNTIYF.

J is TRBJ2-2 and V is TRBV7-3; TRBD2 aligns across 10 bases. V was pared by 2 bases and J by 8 bases, with 11 bases of the junction left unmatched. Germline V CDR1 and CDR2: SGHTA, FQGTGA. The CDR3 is made up of 17 amino acids. CDR3 nucleotides: TGTGCCAGCAGCTTATCTAGCGGGAGAGTTGGCTCTGGGGAGCTGTTTTTT. Amino acids: CASSLSSGRVGSGELFF. Combining the CDR3 with reference TRBV7-3 and TRBJ2-2 gives the whole variable domain GAGVSQTPSNKVTEKGKYVELRCDPISGHTALYWYRQSLGQGPEFLIYFQGTGAADDSGLPNDRFFAVRPEGSVSTLKIQRTERGDSAVYLCASSLSSGRVGSGELFFGEGSRLTVL.

The gene calls are TRBV4-1 and TRBJ2-5; 8 positions match TRBD1. Per the germline V gene, CDR1 is MGHRA and CDR2 is YSYEKL. The CDR3 is made up of 14 amino acids. The trim removed 5 bases at V and 1 base at J, leaving 3 bases unmatched. The CDR3, as DNA: TGCGCCAGCAGCTGGACAGGGAGCCAAGAGACCCAGTACTTC. It is translated as CASSWTGSQETQYF.

The table lists this clone with a few counts. This chain joins TRBV2 and TRBJ1-2, with D maybe TRBD1 (5 bases). The V and J ends lost 4 bases and 4 bases respectively, with 13 bases between them. The CDR3 has 14 amino acids. Germline V gene sequence: CDR1 SNHLY, CDR2 FYNNEI. CDR3 nucleotides: TGTGCCAGCAGTGGGACAACCCCGAGCTATGGCTACACCTTC. Protein product: CASSGTTPSYGYTF.

In this sample, this clone turned up once. The rearrangement joins TRBV29-1 to TRBJ2-7; the D gene is possibly TRBD2 (6 bases). The CDR3 runs to 16 residues. Germline V CDR1 and CDR2: SQVTM, ANQGSEA. Trimming left V 5 bases short and J 2 bases short, with 22 bases between. CDR3 bases: TGCAGCGTTTTAGTCCGGATGGCGGGGAGGACCTACGAGCAGTACTTC. Protein product: CSVLVRMAGRTYEQYF.

This chain connects TRBV5-4 to TRBJ2-3, with 9 positions matching TRBD2. V was clipped by 0 bases and J by 4 bases; unmatched bases: 0. This CDR3 comprises 14 residues. Germline CDR1 and CDR2: SGHNT and YYREEE (reference sequence). The CDR3 reads CASSLASGADTQYF. The CDR3 DNA follows: TGTGCCAGCAGCTTGGCTAGCGGGGCAGATACGCAGTATTTT.

This clone was observed a handful of times. The chain links TRBV9 to TRBJ1-2, with 10 bases aligning to TRBD1. In germline, CDR1 is SGDLS, CDR2 YYNGEE. V lost 0 bases, J lost 10 bases, and 6 bases stayed unmatched. The CDR3 extends over 14 amino acids. This CDR3 is CASSVEGTGVHYTF. DNA of the CDR3: TGTGCCAGCAGCGTAGAGGGGACAGGGGTTCACTACACCTTC. Full variable domain (outside the CDR3, taken from reference TRBV9 and TRBJ1-2): DSGVTQTPKHLITATGQRVTLRCSPRSGDLSVYWYQQSLDQGLQFLIQYYNGEERAKGNILERFSAQQFPDLHSELNLSSLELGDSALYFCASSVEGTGVHYTFGSGTRLTVV.

The chain links TRBV18 to TRBJ1-6; 10 bases map to TRBD1. Germline V lookup: CDR1 KGHSH, CDR2 LQKENI. The V and J ends lost 3 bases and 2 bases, in that order; junction bases with no gene match: 7. The CDR3 has 18 residues. The CDR3 reads CASSPDRGRLAYNSPLHF. CDR3 in DNA: TGTGCCAGCTCACCCGACAGGGGGCGATTGGCCTATAATTCACCCCTCCACTTT.

The J gene is TRBJ1-2, the V gene TRBV2; D not resolved. The ends were cut back, 6 bases at V and 8 bases at J, with 10 bases in the middle. Germline-derived CDR1 and CDR2 are SNHLY and FYNNEI. The CDR3 loop spans 11 amino acids. Here the CDR3 DNA reads TGTGCCAGCAGAACGGGTCCCGGCTACACCTTC. Its translation is CASRTGPGYTF.

The chain links TRBV5-4 to TRBJ2-1; TRBD2 might be the D (5 bases). The CDR3 extends over 12 amino acids. Between the trimmed V and J ends, which lost 4 bases and 6 bases, there was a span of 8 bases. From germline, CDR1 is SGHNT and CDR2 YYREEE (reference sequence). As DNA, the CDR3 is TGTGCCAGCAGCCGAACTAGCAATGAGCAGTTCTTC. This translates into CASSRTSNEQFF. The whole variable domain, filled in from reference TRBV5-4 and TRBJ2-1, reads ETGVTQSPTHLIKTRGQQVTLRCSSQSGHNTVSWYQQALGQGPQFIFQYYREEENGRGNFPPRFSGLQFPNYSSELNVNALELDDSALYLCASSRTSNEQFFGPGTRLTVL.

V and J are TRBV19 and TRBJ2-5, with 7 positions matching TRBD1. The J call is doubtful: the DNA matches TRBJ2-7 better. The V gene's germline CDR1 is LNHDA and CDR2 SQIVND (reference sequence). The CDR3 sequence is 12 residues long. CDR3 amino acids: CATSGQSYEQYF. The DNA of the CDR3 is TGTGCCACCTCGGGACAGTCCTACGAGCAGTACTTC.

The chain uses TRBV30 and TRBJ2-5, with D possibly being TRBD1 (6 bases). The CDR3 loop spans 11 amino acids. Trimming shortened V by 1 base and J by 11 bases, and 11 bases separated the two germline ends. Germline V gives CDR1 GTSNPN, CDR2 SVGIG (reference sequence). This chain's CDR3 is CAWSEEGEQYF. CDR3 in DNA: TGTGCCTGGAGTGAAGAGGGGGAGCAGTACTTC.